Each of the 31 T cell receptor beta chains below was sequenced from the same sample in a study of T cells in Graves' hyperthyroidism and ophthalmopathy. Regions amplified from RNA transcripts were the TCR beta CDR3 regions. Carried out on the TCR CDR3, a first-round RT-PCR used the HTBI primer set. One entry per CDR3 protein, called by TCRdb with MiXCR from the multiplex PCR reads. The sample shows about 530,000 distinct CDR3 sequences, 15% to 20% of them seen only once. Sequencing was done on a sample of blood. The receptors come from a woman under 30 with Graves' ophthalmopathy.

This clonotype was counted many times. This rearrangement joins TRBV2 to TRBJ2-7, with D perhaps TRBD2 (6 bases). Looked up from germline, CDR1 is SNHLY and CDR2 is FYNNEI. The CDR3 runs 14 residues. Trimming took 3 bases from V and 3 from J, leaving 12 bases between them. The CDR3 DNA reads as TGTGCCAGCAGTGAGGGGGGTAAGGTCTACGAGCAGTACTTC. Its protein product is CASSEGGKVYEQYF.

This clonotype was recorded at least ten times. CDR3 nucleotides: TGTGCCAGCAGTTCCCCTGGCGGGGGGTCAATTGAGCAGTTCTTC. Residues: CASSSPGGGSIEQFF. This chain joins TRBV28 and TRBJ2-1; 8 bases are a match to TRBD2. Trimming at V came to 4 bases and at J to 9 bases, leaving 11 bases not matched to a gene. Germline V gene data show CDR1 as MDHEN and CDR2 as SYDVKM. The CDR3 is made up of 15 amino acids.

This clonotype was counted ten times or more. The chain uses TRBV29-1 and TRBJ2-3, with D possibly TRBD2 on 6 matching bases. Trimming removed 3 bases from V and 2 bases from J, with 18 bases in between. The CDR3 has 16 residues. Germline lookup yields CDR1 SQVTM and CDR2 ANQGSEA. CDR3 sequence: CSVDPSEPHLTDTQYF. DNA of the CDR3: TGCAGCGTTGATCCTAGCGAGCCACACCTCACAGATACGCAGTATTTT.

This clonotype showed up just a few times. The V gene is TRBV28, the J gene TRBJ1-5; D remains unclear. V was shortened by 3 bases and J by 3 bases, with 9 bases between the two germline ends. CDR3 size: 14 residues. Germline V gives CDR1 MDHEN, CDR2 SYDVKM. Here the CDR3 reads CASSFSRNNQPQHF. CDR3 nucleotide sequence: TGTGCCAGCAGTTTCAGCAGGAACAATCAGCCCCAGCATTTT.

A note on this clonotype: Being one base from a much bigger clone, this may be a read error. This rearrangement joins TRBV27 to TRBJ1-2, with D tentatively TRBD1 (6 bases). Germline V gene data show CDR1 as MNHEY and CDR2 as SMNVEV (reference sequence). The CDR3 runs 13 residues. V lost 3 bases, J lost 4 bases, and 9 bases lay in between. The CDR3 region has the DNA TGTGCCAGCAGTTTCGGACAGACCTATGGCTACACCTTC. Amino acids: CASSFGQTYGYTF.

The genes are TRBV12-3 or TRBV12-4 and TRBJ1-6, with D uncertain. CDR3 length equals 14 residues. V shed 2 bases and J shed 6 bases, with 8 bases lying between them. CDR3 sequence reads: CASSLKHTNSPLHF. For the CDR3, the DNA is TGTGCCAGCAGTTTAAAACACACTAATTCACCCCTCCACTTT.

This clonotype was counted many times. The gene calls are TRBV6-5 and TRBJ1-4; 7 nucleotides line up with TRBD1. The CDR3 loop spans 15 amino acids. In germline, CDR1 is MNHEY, CDR2 SVGAGI. The ends lost 0 bases at V and 10 bases at J; junction bases unmatched: 8. The CDR3 nucleotides are TGTGCCAGCAGTTACTCAGACAGGGCTCACGGAAAACTGTTTTTT. This translates into CASSYSDRAHGKLFF.

This clonotype was recorded a few times. V usage is TRBV6-1 and J usage is TRBJ1-5; TRBD1 matches 8 bases. CDR3 length equals 16 residues. Germline V gene sequence: CDR1 MNHNS, CDR2 SASEGT. V dropped 6 bases and J dropped 3; count of bases not matched to a gene: 10. The CDR3, as DNA: TGTGCCAGCAGACCAACAGGGACAGGCCTCAATCAGCCCCAGCATTTT. Residues: CASRPTGTGLNQPQHF.

The table lists this clonotype with many counts. V gene TRBV29-1 combines with J gene TRBJ2-5; D may be TRBD1 (6 bases). Trimming stripped 5 bases from V and 5 bases from J, with 9 bases between. Looked up from germline, CDR1 is SQVTM and CDR2 is ANQGSEA. The CDR3 totals 11 residues. CDR3 protein: CSVLRGETQYF. The CDR3 DNA follows: TGCAGCGTTCTAAGGGGGGAGACCCAGTACTTC.

The table lists this clonotype with many counts. The chain has TRBV30 and TRBJ1-1; possibly TRBD1 for D (5 bases). CDR1 GTSNPN and CDR2 SVGIG come from the germline V gene (reference sequence). This CDR3 comprises 14 residues. Trimming stripped 7 bases from V and 1 base from J, with 16 bases between. The CDR3 DNA reads as TGTGCCTTATCTCAGGGCATTGGGAACACTGAAGCTTTCTTT. Protein sequence: CALSQGIGNTEAFF.

This clonotype showed up many times. This chain uses TRBV24-1 with TRBJ2-1; D gene uncertain. V was trimmed by 5 bases and J by 8 bases, leaving 6 bases between them. The CDR3 contains 11 residues. Per the germline V gene, CDR1 is KGHDR and CDR2 is SFDVKD. Here the CDR3 DNA reads TGTGCCACCAGTGCTGGCCATGAGCAGTTCTTC. Its protein is CATSAGHEQFF.

This chain links TRBV6-1 with TRBJ1-5; the D is unclear. V dropped 8 bases and J dropped 3 bases, with 14 bases sitting between them. Germline V gene sequence: CDR1 MNHNS, CDR2 SASEGT. The CDR3 contains 14 residues. The CDR3 coding sequence is TGTGCCAGCCAGGCTCGTTATAACAATCAGCCCCAGCATTTT. Its translation: CASQARYNNQPQHF.

This chain connects TRBV5-8 to TRBJ2-7; D gene uncertain. The V and J ends lost 0 bases and 3 bases respectively, with 7 bases between them. CDR1 is SGHTS, CDR2 YDEGEE, per germline. The CDR3 covers 13 residues. CDR3 loop: CASSLVESYEQYF. Written as DNA, the CDR3 is TGTGCCAGCAGCTTGGTAGAGAGCTACGAGCAGTACTTC.

This clonotype was counted many times. Written as DNA, the CDR3 is TGTGCCAGCAGTGAGTGGCAGGGGGTGGAGACCCAGTACTTC. Encoded protein: CASSEWQGVETQYF. The gene calls are TRBV2 and TRBJ2-5; 7 nucleotides match TRBD1. The germline gives CDR1 SNHLY, CDR2 FYNNEI. CDR3 size: 14 residues. V lost 3 bases and J lost 5; bases outside the gene matches: 6. Based on the CDR3 plus reference TRBV2 and TRBJ2-5, the full variable domain is EPEVTQTPSHQVTQMGQEVILRCVPISNHLYFYWYRQILGQKVEFLVSFYNNEISEKSEIFDDQFSVERPDGSNFTLKIRSTKLEDSAMYFCASSEWQGVETQYFGPGTRLLVL.

This clonotype was counted ten times or more. The chain joins TRBV10-3 to TRBJ2-7; 8 nucleotides align to TRBD1. There are 14 residues in the CDR3. Germline V gene lookup returns CDR1 ENHRY and CDR2 SYGVKD. The J segment lost 1 base and the V segment lost 6 bases, leaving 5 bases of the junction unmatched. CDR3 sequence reads: CAIRGDRGSYEQYF. As DNA, the CDR3 is TGTGCCATCAGGGGTGACAGGGGATCCTACGAGCAGTACTTC.

This clonotype occurred many times. This chain joins TRBV28 and TRBJ1-1; no clear D gene. V was shortened by 5 bases and J by 6 bases, with 7 bases between the two germline ends. The CDR3 has 11 residues. Germline values: CDR1 MDHEN, CDR2 SYDVKM. DNA of the CDR3: TGTGCCAGCAGTGGCGGGCCTGAAGCTTTCTTT. It is translated as CASSGGPEAFF.

This chain connects TRBV4-2 to TRBJ2-7, with D possibly being TRBD2 (5 bases). Deletions cut 1 base from V and 2 bases from J, with 15 bases between. Per the germline V gene, CDR1 is LGHNA and CDR2 is YNFKEQ. The CDR3 loop spans 16 amino acids. The CDR3 DNA reads TGTGCCAGCAGCCAAGGGGATTCGGGGTCTACCTACGAGCAGTACTTC. Its protein is CASSQGDSGSTYEQYF.

This clonotype was found many times. The chain couples TRBV29-1 to TRBJ2-3; 12 positions agree with TRBD2. After removal of 3 bases from V and 4 bases from J, the junction contained 8 bases not matched to a gene. Germline V gene data show CDR1 as SQVTM and CDR2 as ANQGSEA. The CDR3 consists of 16 residues. As DNA, the CDR3 is TGCAGCGTTGAGGGGCTAGCGGGGGGGCCAGCAGATACGCAGTATTTT. Translation gives CSVEGLAGGPADTQYF.

This clonotype has ten or more counts. The gene calls are TRBV18 and TRBJ2-3, with unresolved D. V lost 0 bases to trimming and J lost 2 bases, with 15 bases between them. Germline V gives CDR1 KGHSH, CDR2 LQKENI. The CDR3 runs to 17 residues. CDR3 in amino acids: CASSPPALKTYTDTQYF. The DNA for the CDR3 is TGTGCCAGCTCACCACCGGCACTCAAGACTTACACAGATACGCAGTATTTT. Based on the CDR3 plus reference TRBV18 and TRBJ2-3, the full variable domain is NAGVMQNPRHLVRRRGQEARLRCSPMKGHSHVYWYRQLPEEGLKFMVYLQKENIIDESGMPKERFSAEFPKEGPSILRIQQVVRGDSAAYFCASSPPALKTYTDTQYFGPGTRLTVL.

This clonotype was detected ten times or more. This chain joins TRBV11-2 and TRBJ2-1; 14 positions match TRBD2. The CDR3 spans 16 residues. Germline trimming cut 5 bases from V and 5 bases from J; bases unmatched to any gene: 5. The germline V gene encodes CDR1 SGHAT and CDR2 FQNNGV. The CDR3 spells CASSRTSGRTDNEQFF. CDR3 in DNA: TGTGCCAGCAGCCGGACTAGCGGGAGGACAGACAATGAGCAGTTCTTC. Together with reference TRBV11-2 and TRBJ2-1, the CDR3 gives the full variable domain: EAGVAQSPRYKIIEKRQSVAFWCNPISGHATLYWYQQILGQGPKLLIQFQNNGVVDDSQLPKDRFSAERLKGVDSTLKIQPAKLEDSAVYLCASSRTSGRTDNEQFFGPGTRLTVL.

This clonotype was recorded only once. This sequence may be a read error, since a much larger clone differs from it by one base. The chain has TRBV30 and TRBJ1-4; the D gene is possibly TRBD1 (6 bases). Deletions cut 2 bases from V and 7 bases from J, with 17 bases between. The CDR3 is made up of 15 amino acids. Germline loops: CDR1 GTSNPN, CDR2 SVGIG (reference sequence). This CDR3 is CAWSNMGGRGEKLFF. DNA for the CDR3: TGTGCCTGGAGTAATATGGGGGGCAGGGGTGAAAAACTGTTTTTT.

This clonotype was recorded many times. The chain carries TRBV3-1 and TRBJ2-7; D is uncertain. With 1 base removed from V and 2 bases from J, the gap between germline ends came to 3 bases. The length of the CDR3 is 12 residues. The germline CDR1 and CDR2 sequences are LGHDT and YNNKEL (reference sequence). CDR3 loop: CASSQVAYEQYF. CDR3 coding DNA: TGTGCCAGCAGCCAAGTGGCCTACGAGCAGTACTTC.

The chain uses TRBV6-2 or TRBV6-3 and TRBJ2-7, with 13 bases identical to TRBD2. J gave up 6 bases and V 6 bases, and 5 bases lay outside the gene matches. The CDR3 is 14 amino acids. CDR1 is MNHEY and CDR2 is SVGEGT in the germline V gene. The CDR3 loop is CASRLAGGPGEQYF. Here the CDR3 DNA reads TGTGCCAGCAGACTAGCGGGAGGGCCTGGCGAGCAGTACTTC.

This clonotype was counted between two and nine times. J is TRBJ1-5 and V is TRBV5-6, with no clear D. The CDR3 contains 15 residues. Trimming took off 0 bases at V and 4 bases at J, with 11 bases between the two ends. Germline CDR1 SGHDT, CDR2 YYEEEE. The CDR3 region has the DNA TGTGCCAGCAGCTTGGGGATCTCAGTGAATCAGCCCCAGCATTTT. The encoded protein is CASSLGISVNQPQHF.

As to this clonotype: The CDR3 does not end in the conserved phenylalanine or tryptophan, so this is likely a read error. The gene calls are TRBV5-1 and TRBJ2-7, with no clear D. CDR3 length: 12 residues. Germline V CDR1 and CDR2: SGHRS, YFSETQ. Trimming shortened V by 5 bases and J by 0 bases, and 6 bases separated the two germline ends. The CDR3 DNA is TGCGCCAGCAGTTTGAGCTCCTACGAGCAGTACTCC. Protein product: CASSLSSYEQYS.

This clonotype has ten or more counts. The rearrangement links TRBV28 to TRBJ1-5; D possibly corresponds to TRBD1 (6 bases). CDR1 is MDHEN, CDR2 SYDVKM, per germline. The V gene lost 1 base and the J gene lost 9 bases, with 19 bases spanning the gap. The CDR3 covers 16 residues. CDR3 in DNA: TGTGCCAGCAGTTTATTTTCAGGGAACCCCAGGGGGCCCCAGCATTTT. Translation: CASSLFSGNPRGPQHF.

Only one count was recorded for this clonotype. The chain has TRBV19 and TRBJ2-6, with TRBD1 matching 8 bases. This CDR3 is built from 16 residues. V gave up 10 bases and J gave up 2 bases; unmatched junction bases: 10. Germline CDR1 and CDR2: LNHDA and SQIVND (reference sequence). CDR3 sequence reads: CATGVAGGTGANVLTF. As DNA, the CDR3 is TGTGCCACCGGGGTGGCAGGGGGCACTGGGGCCAACGTCCTGACTTTC.

In this sample, this clonotype turned up many times. The CDR3 reads CASSEAPLLADSYEQYF. The DNA of the CDR3 is TGTGCCAGCAGTGAAGCTCCCCTGCTAGCGGACTCCTACGAGCAGTACTTC. The J gene is TRBJ2-7, the V gene TRBV6-1, with 7 bases matching TRBD2. Germline V lookup: CDR1 MNHNS, CDR2 SASEGT. With V trimmed by 0 bases and J by 0 bases, 8 bases remained unmatched. The CDR3 spans 17 residues.

This clonotype was counted only a few times. The chain joins TRBV6-1 to TRBJ2-1, with 10 bases matching TRBD1. The V gene's germline CDR1 is MNHNS and CDR2 SASEGT. The J segment lost 7 bases and the V segment lost 6 bases, leaving 9 bases of the junction unmatched. This CDR3 region has 15 residues. CDR3 DNA: TGTGCCAGCAGCGACCCGGGACAGGGGCAAAATGAGCAGTTCTTC. It specifies CASSDPGQGQNEQFF.

This clonotype was observed a few times. The chain couples TRBV9 to TRBJ2-3; TRBD2 aligns across 9 bases. V shed 0 bases, J shed 5 bases, and the junction held 4 bases outside the gene matches. Looked up from germline, CDR1 is SGDLS and CDR2 is YYNGEE. The CDR3 contains 15 residues. In DNA form, the CDR3 reads TGTGCCAGCAGCGTAGCGCGGGAGGGGAGAGATACGCAGTATTTT. Its translation is CASSVAREGRDTQYF.

This clonotype was found many times. The chain carries TRBV30 and TRBJ1-4, with D perhaps TRBD1 (5 bases). The V end was cut by 0 bases, the J end by 6 bases, with 8 bases between. Germline V gives CDR1 GTSNPN, CDR2 SVGIG (reference sequence). The length of the CDR3 is 13 residues. In DNA form, the CDR3 reads TGTGCCTGGAGTGTCTGGGGGGATGAAAAACTGTTTTTT. Its protein is CAWSVWGDEKLFF.